A single sample is the source of the 32 T cell receptor beta chains below, sequenced in a study of shared clonotypes between healthy human individuals. Measured with immunoSEQ multiplex PCR; TCRdb has only the in-frame clones, and not every one. The sample has approximately 340,000 clones; about 70% are singletons. Sequencing used memory CD4+ T cells sorted from blood. Subset: CD45RA-negative fraction. These receptors were collected from a young man in good health.

This chain joins TRBV10-3 and TRBJ2-3; 9 bases map to TRBD1. CDR3 length: 13 amino acids. The ends lost 10 bases at V and 5 bases at J; junction bases unmatched: 7. The germline V gene encodes CDR1 ENHRY and CDR2 SYGVKD. The CDR3 region has the DNA TGTGCCACCCGGGACAGGGAAGAAGATACGCAGTATTTT. It is translated as CATRDREEDTQYF.

This clone was detected a few times. V is TRBV19 and J is TRBJ1-2, with D maybe TRBD1 (6 bases). The CDR3 is 13 amino acids. Per the germline V gene, CDR1 is LNHDA and CDR2 is SQIVND (reference sequence). V lost 9 bases, J lost 3 bases, and 14 bases lay in between. The CDR3 DNA follows: TGTGCCAGCGCCAAAGGACAGCACTATGGCTACACCTTC. Its translation: CASAKGQHYGYTF.

The rearrangement joins TRBV19 to TRBJ1-2, with 7 bases lining up with TRBD1. The germline V gene encodes CDR1 LNHDA and CDR2 SQIVND (reference sequence). V shed 7 bases, J shed 4 bases, and the junction held 9 bases outside the gene matches. The CDR3 runs 14 residues. This chain's CDR3 is CASTRDRNTYGYTF. CDR3 nucleotides: TGTGCCAGTACCCGGGACAGAAATACCTATGGCTACACCTTC. Drawing the rest from reference TRBV19 and TRBJ1-2, the complete variable domain is DGGITQSPKYLFRKEGQNVTLSCEQNLNHDAMYWYRQDPGQGLRLIYYSQIVNDFQKGDIAEGYSVSREKKESFPLTVTSAQKNPTAFYLCASTRDRNTYGYTFGSGTRLTVV.

The chain recombines TRBV11-2 with TRBJ2-7, with D perhaps assigned TRBD1 or TRBD2 (6 bases each). CDR3 length: 16 amino acids. V was cut by 1 base and J by 1 base, with 14 bases left in between. Looked up from germline, CDR1 is SGHAT and CDR2 is FQNNGV. DNA of the CDR3: TGTGCCAGCAGCTTAGGAGGGGGGATTAGATCCTACGAGCAGTACTTC. Protein sequence: CASSLGGGIRSYEQYF.

Note on this clone: Additional DNA sequences in this sample encode the identical CDR3. The chain has TRBV6-1 and TRBJ1-1, with 8 bases fitting TRBD1. Germline V gene data show CDR1 as MNHNS and CDR2 as SASEGT. V shed 7 bases and J 3 bases; nucleotides not matched to a gene: 4. The CDR3 spans 13 residues. The CDR3 nucleotides are TGTGCCAGCACCGGACAGGGCTACACTGAAGCTTTCTTT. Protein: CASTGQGYTEAFF.

The chain recombines TRBV7-8 with TRBJ1-5; TRBD1 aligns across 7 bases. Germline V gives CDR1 SGHVS, CDR2 FQNEAQ. This CDR3 contains 15 residues. With 4 bases clipped from V and 3 bases from J, the junction kept 6 bases outside the gene matches. The CDR3 is CASSSDRAPNQPQHF. The CDR3 DNA reads TGTGCCAGCAGCTCAGACAGGGCTCCCAATCAGCCCCAGCATTTT.

This sequence joins TRBV5-1 and TRBJ1-4; TRBD1 matches at 7 bases. Germline values: CDR1 SGHRS, CDR2 YFSETQ. The length of the CDR3 is 15 residues. V trimming: 4 bases; J trimming: 4 bases; junction bases outside the gene matches: 7. The CDR3 is CASSNRQGGNEKLFF. For the CDR3, the DNA is TGCGCCAGCAGCAATCGACAGGGTGGTAATGAAAAACTGTTTTTT.

Details on this clone: A single base is all that separates this from a far larger clone, so a read error is likely. At the DNA level, this CDR3 is encoded by other sequences in the same sample as well. This chain joins TRBV18 and TRBJ2-7, with D tentatively TRBD1 (6 bases). Trimming removed 3 bases at V and 2 bases at J, with 14 bases between. Per the germline V gene, CDR1 is KGHSH and CDR2 is LQKENI. The CDR3 is 15 amino acids. As DNA, the CDR3 is TGTGCCAGCTCACCTTCCGGGACACCGACCTACGAGCAGTACTTC. Its translation is CASSPSGTPTYEQYF.

In its sample, this clone was seen a few times. The rearrangement joins TRBV30 to TRBJ2-6; tentative D call: TRBD2 (5 bases). CDR1 is GTSNPN and CDR2 is SVGIG in the germline V gene (reference sequence). The CDR3 contains 16 residues. V was clipped by 0 bases and J by 4 bases, with 13 bases between them. This chain's CDR3 is CAWSVLGLRGANVLTF. Written as DNA, the CDR3 is TGTGCCTGGAGTGTACTAGGACTGCGCGGGGCCAACGTCCTGACTTTC.

CDR3 coding DNA: TGTGCCAGTGCAAGCCTGGCGGACTCCCAAGAGACCCAGTACTTC. This sequence encodes CASASLADSQETQYF. This chain links TRBV19 with TRBJ2-5; possible D gene TRBD2, 5 bases. The CDR3 is made up of 15 amino acids. Germline V lookup: CDR1 LNHDA, CDR2 SQIVND (reference sequence). Trimming removed 8 bases from V and 1 base from J, with 17 bases in between.

The chain is built from TRBV11-2 and TRBJ2-5; 8 bases are shared with TRBD2. The CDR3 extends over 17 amino acids. J lost 5 bases, V lost 5 bases, and 16 bases had no gene match. Germline CDR1 SGHAT, CDR2 FQNNGV. The CDR3 is CASSPGGSGSNRETQYF. The CDR3 coding sequence is TGTGCCAGCAGCCCGGGGGGGAGCGGGAGCAATCGCGAGACCCAGTACTTC. The whole variable domain, remainder taken from reference TRBV11-2 and TRBJ2-5, is EAGVAQSPRYKIIEKRQSVAFWCNPISGHATLYWYQQILGQGPKLLIQFQNNGVVDDSQLPKDRFSAERLKGVDSTLKIQPAKLEDSAVYLCASSPGGSGSNRETQYFGPGTRLLVL.

This clone was recorded once. V is TRBV6-5 and J is TRBJ2-3; D might be TRBD2 (7 bases). The CDR3 has 13 residues. Germline V gives CDR1 MNHEY, CDR2 SVGAGI. The V and J ends lost 6 bases and 9 bases respectively, with 16 bases between them. The CDR3, as DNA: TGTGCCAGCAGGGAACAGGGACTACCCACGCAGTATTTT. Amino acids: CASREQGLPTQYF.

This clone was counted between two and nine times. The chain links TRBV2 to TRBJ2-1; TRBD2 matches 7 bases. Germline V gives CDR1 SNHLY, CDR2 FYNNEI. The CDR3 runs 13 residues. V lost 7 bases and J lost 7; bases outside the gene matches: 7. As DNA, the CDR3 is TGTGCCAGCAAGACTAGCCTTATGAATGAGCAGTTCTTC. Protein sequence: CASKTSLMNEQFF. The complete variable domain, with remaining parts taken from reference TRBV2 and TRBJ2-1, reads EPEVTQTPSHQVTQMGQEVILRCVPISNHLYFYWYRQILGQKVEFLVSFYNNEISEKSEIFDDQFSVERPDGSNFTLKIRSTKLEDSAMYFCASKTSLMNEQFFGPGTRLTVL.

This chain joins TRBV25-1 and TRBJ2-5; D is unresolved. Germline V CDR1 and CDR2: MGHDK, SYGVNS. The CDR3 has 12 residues. V lost 2 bases, J lost 4 bases, and 5 bases lay in between. The CDR3 DNA follows: TGTGCCAGCAGTGAAAAAGGAGAGACCCAGTACTTC. Its translation is CASSEKGETQYF.

CDR3 bases: TGCGCCAGCAGCCAAGATCTCGGGACAGCTTTTGGAATAACAGATACGCAGTATTTT. It encodes CASSQDLGTAFGITDTQYF. The chain carries TRBV4-3 and TRBJ2-3, with 7 bases identical to TRBD1. Losses at the gene ends were 0 bases for V and 3 bases for J; bases not matched to a gene: 15. This CDR3 is built from 19 residues. Looked up from germline, CDR1 is LGHNA and CDR2 is YSLEER.

This chain joins TRBV10-2 and TRBJ2-5, with 8 bases that match TRBD1. After removal of 3 bases from V and 1 base from J, the junction contained 7 bases not matched to a gene. CDR1 and CDR2 (germline): WSHSY, SAAADI. The CDR3 loop spans 16 amino acids. CDR3 in DNA: TGCGCCAGCAGTGATTTGGCCAGGGGGCTCCAAGAGACCCAGTACTTC. It codes for CASSDLARGLQETQYF.

In the case of this clone: A much larger clone lies a single base off, so this may be a read error. This rearrangement joins TRBV7-6 to TRBJ2-7; unclear D gene. In germline, CDR1 is SGHVS, CDR2 FNYEAQ. The V end lost 1 base, the J end lost 4 bases, and 8 bases lay between the germline ends. This CDR3 is built from 13 residues. The CDR3 DNA follows: TGTGCCAGCAGCTTAGAGGCAGAATACGAGCAGTACTTC. As protein: CASSLEAEYEQYF.

The chain recombines TRBV7-6 with TRBJ2-2; tentative D call: TRBD1 (5 bases). Looked up from germline, CDR1 is SGHVS and CDR2 is FNYEAQ. Trimming stripped 4 bases from V and 9 bases from J, with 12 bases between. CDR3 length equals 13 residues. Here the CDR3 DNA reads TGTGCCAGCAGCTCAGGGCCACGCAGGGAGCTGTTTTTT. Translated: CASSSGPRRELFF. Based on the CDR3 plus reference TRBV7-6 and TRBJ2-2, the full variable domain is GAGVSQSPRYKVTKRGQDVALRCDPISGHVSLYWYRQALGQGPEFLTYFNYEAQQDKSGLPNDRFSAERPEGSISTLTIQRTEQRDSAMYRCASSSGPRRELFFGEGSRLTVL.

Details on this clone: Other DNA sequences in this specimen translate into the identical CDR3. This chain uses TRBV5-1 with TRBJ2-3; TRBD2 agrees at 13 bases. Germline-derived CDR1 and CDR2 are SGHRS and YFSETQ. CDR3 length: 15 amino acids. V lost 4 bases to trimming and J lost 3 bases; unmatched junction nucleotides: 2. The CDR3: CASSPGLAGTDTQYF. In nucleotides, the CDR3 is TGCGCCAGCAGCCCGGGACTAGCGGGAACAGATACGCAGTATTTT. Filled out from reference TRBV5-1 and TRBJ2-3, the complete variable domain reads KAGVTQTPRYLIKTRGQQVTLSCSPISGHRSVSWYQQTPGQGLQFLFEYFSETQRNKGNFPGRFSGRQFSNSRSEMNVSTLELGDSALYLCASSPGLAGTDTQYFGPGTRLTVL.

On this clone itself: In the same sample, other DNA sequences code for this CDR3. The V and J genes are TRBV2 and TRBJ1-2; tentative D call: TRBD1 (6 bases). V was shortened by 3 bases and J by 9 bases, with 11 bases between the two germline ends. Germline values: CDR1 SNHLY, CDR2 FYNNEI. The CDR3 has 12 amino acids. CDR3: CASSEYRDRYTF. CDR3 nucleotides: TGTGCCAGCAGTGAGTACAGGGACCGCTACACCTTC.

The chain employs TRBV5-1 and TRBJ2-1; 8 positions agree with TRBD1. The germline V gene encodes CDR1 SGHRS and CDR2 YFSETQ. The CDR3 is 15 residues long. With 1 base clipped from V and 6 bases from J, the junction kept 6 bases outside the gene matches. CDR3 in amino acids: CASSLTGQGTNEQFF. The CDR3 coding sequence is TGCGCCAGCAGCTTGACCGGACAGGGTACCAATGAGCAGTTCTTC.

This sequence joins TRBV27 and TRBJ2-7; 8 bases fit TRBD2. CDR3 size: 14 residues. Germline V gene data show CDR1 as MNHEY and CDR2 as SMNVEV (reference sequence). V shed 6 bases and J 6 bases; nucleotides not matched to a gene: 10. CDR3 sequence (DNA): TGTGCCAGCAGGGTTGCCAGCGGGAGTTTCGAGCAGTACTTC. Translated, it gives CASRVASGSFEQYF.

The rearrangement joins TRBV7-8 to TRBJ2-7; the D gene is possibly TRBD2 (5 bases). The CDR3 consists of 12 residues. Trimming removed 5 bases at V and 7 bases at J, with 12 bases between. Germline CDR1 SGHVS, CDR2 FQNEAQ. The CDR3 DNA follows: TGTGCCAGCAGCCTCGGGGAAGGTGAGCAGTACTTC. Protein: CASSLGEGEQYF.

In this sample, this clone turned up a few times. The chain uses TRBV28 and TRBJ1-2; 7 bases map to TRBD1. V lost 3 bases to trimming and J lost 8 bases; unmatched junction nucleotides: 18. Per the germline V gene, CDR1 is MDHEN and CDR2 is SYDVKM. The CDR3 has 17 residues. The CDR3 sequence: CASSFLPEKGQQYGYTF. The CDR3 coding sequence is TGTGCCAGCAGTTTTCTCCCCGAGAAGGGACAGCAATACGGCTACACCTTC.

The CDR3 region is CASSKPGTGPQHF. DNA of the CDR3: TGTGCCAGCAGTAAACCCGGGACCGGCCCCCAGCATTTT. This chain links TRBV28 with TRBJ1-5; D possibly corresponds to TRBD1 (5 bases). Germline V gene data show CDR1 as MDHEN and CDR2 as SYDVKM. This CDR3 comprises 13 residues. The ends were cut back, 5 bases at V and 10 bases at J, with 15 bases in the middle. Based on the CDR3 plus reference TRBV28 and TRBJ1-5, the full variable domain is DVKVTQSSRYLVKRTGEKVFLECVQDMDHENMFWYRQDPGLGLRLIYFSYDVKMKEKGDIPEGYSVSREKKERFSLILESASTNQTSMYLCASSKPGTGPQHFGDGTRLSIL.

This clone was counted between two and nine times. This chain connects TRBV7-2 to TRBJ1-4; D call uncertain. V shed 4 bases and J shed 10 bases, with 13 bases lying between them. From germline, CDR1 is SGHTA and CDR2 FQGNSA. The CDR3 extends over 13 amino acids. CDR3 bases: TGTGCCAGCAGCTCTCGGGCGTCTGGAAAACTGTTTTTT. It yields the protein CASSSRASGKLFF.

The V gene is TRBV7-6, the J gene TRBJ2-1; D is unclear. The germline V gene encodes CDR1 SGHVS and CDR2 FNYEAQ. The CDR3 extends over 16 amino acids. V was shortened by 0 bases and J by 6 bases, with 15 bases between the two germline ends. The CDR3 is CASSLAGILPTNEQFF. In DNA, the CDR3 is TGTGCCAGCAGCTTAGCGGGCATTCTCCCTACCAATGAGCAGTTCTTC.

This rearrangement joins TRBV5-4 to TRBJ1-6, with 7 positions matching TRBD1. V lost 3 bases to trimming and J lost 9 bases; unmatched junction nucleotides: 9. Germline V gene lookup returns CDR1 SGHNT and CDR2 YYREEE (reference sequence). This CDR3 is 15 amino acids long. This chain's CDR3 is CASSSRDSQISPLHF. Here the CDR3 DNA reads TGTGCCAGCAGCTCGCGGGACAGTCAGATTTCACCCCTCCACTTT. The whole variable domain, filled in from reference TRBV5-4 and TRBJ1-6, reads ETGVTQSPTHLIKTRGQQVTLRCSSQSGHNTVSWYQQALGQGPQFIFQYYREEENGRGNFPPRFSGLQFPNYSSELNVNALELDDSALYLCASSSRDSQISPLHFGNGTRLTVT.

The chain uses TRBV4-1 and TRBJ2-3; D is possibly TRBD2 (6 bases). Germline V gene lookup returns CDR1 MGHRA and CDR2 YSYEKL. This CDR3 is 18 amino acids long. Trimming removed 0 bases at V and 1 base at J, with 17 bases between. The CDR3 reads CASSQDIKPGLGTDTQYF. The CDR3 DNA reads as TGCGCCAGCAGCCAAGACATTAAACCGGGACTGGGCACAGATACGCAGTATTTT.

The V gene is TRBV9, the J gene TRBJ2-1; 12 positions agree with TRBD2. The CDR3 sequence is 16 residues long. The V gene's germline CDR1 is SGDLS and CDR2 YYNGEE. V was pared by 4 bases and J by 4 bases, with 6 bases of the junction left unmatched. The CDR3, as DNA: TGTGCCAGCAGCACCCTAGCGGGAGGGCCATACAATGAGCAGTTCTTC. Its protein is CASSTLAGGPYNEQFF.

This chain links TRBV7-8 with TRBJ2-3, with TRBD2 identical over 10 bases. The length of the CDR3 is 16 residues. Losses at the gene ends were 1 base for V and 3 bases for J; bases not matched to a gene: 4. Germline loops: CDR1 SGHVS, CDR2 FQNEAQ. CDR3 sequence: CASSLVLAGVTDTQYF. In DNA form, the CDR3 reads TGTGCCAGCAGCTTAGTTCTAGCGGGAGTGACAGATACGCAGTATTTT.

A note on this clone: Other nucleotide sequences from this sample produce the same CDR3. The chain combines TRBV2 with TRBJ1-2; 8 bases map to TRBD1. The V and J ends lost 6 bases and 4 bases, in that order; junction bases with no gene match: 1. In germline, CDR1 is SNHLY, CDR2 FYNNEI. This CDR3 comprises 12 residues. CDR3 coding DNA: TGTGCCAGCAGCGGACAGGGCTATGGCTACACCTTC. It yields the protein CASSGQGYGYTF.